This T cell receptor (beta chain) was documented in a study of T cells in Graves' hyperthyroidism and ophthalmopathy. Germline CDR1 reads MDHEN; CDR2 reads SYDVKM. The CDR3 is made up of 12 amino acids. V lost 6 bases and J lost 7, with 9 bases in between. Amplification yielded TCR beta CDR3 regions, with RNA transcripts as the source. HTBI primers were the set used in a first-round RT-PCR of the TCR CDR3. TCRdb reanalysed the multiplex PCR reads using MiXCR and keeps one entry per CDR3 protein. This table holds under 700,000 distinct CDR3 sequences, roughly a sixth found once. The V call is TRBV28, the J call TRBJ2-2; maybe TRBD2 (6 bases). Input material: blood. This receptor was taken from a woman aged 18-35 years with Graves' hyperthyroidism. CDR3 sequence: CASRGGVGELFF. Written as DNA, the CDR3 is TGTGCCAGCAGGGGGGGTGTCGGGGAGCTGTTTTTT.